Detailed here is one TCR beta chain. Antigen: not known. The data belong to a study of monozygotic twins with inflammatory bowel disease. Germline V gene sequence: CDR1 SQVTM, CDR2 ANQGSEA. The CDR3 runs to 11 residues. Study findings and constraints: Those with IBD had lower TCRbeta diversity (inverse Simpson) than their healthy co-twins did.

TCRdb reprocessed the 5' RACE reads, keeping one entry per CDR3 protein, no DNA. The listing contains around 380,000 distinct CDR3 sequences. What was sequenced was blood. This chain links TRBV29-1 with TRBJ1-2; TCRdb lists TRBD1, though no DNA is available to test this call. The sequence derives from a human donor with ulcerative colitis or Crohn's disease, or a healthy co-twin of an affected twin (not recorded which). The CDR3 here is CSVEVRAGYTF.